The next 31 T cell receptor beta chains were all read from a single sample in a study of T cells after yellow fever vaccination. TCRdb ran MiXCR on the 5' RACE reads and lists one entry per CDR3 protein. The sample lists over 250,000 distinct CDR3 sequences, about 5.2% occurring once. Here the sequenced sample was CD4+ T cells sorted from PBMCs, taken on the day of the yellow fever booster vaccination. These receptors were collected from a young man who received the YFV17D yellow fever vaccine.

The chain links TRBV7-9 to TRBJ1-2; TRBD1 aligns across 9 bases. This CDR3 contains 14 residues. Germline-derived CDR1 and CDR2 are SEHNR and FQNEAQ (reference sequence). V lost 1 base to trimming and J lost 8 bases; unmatched junction nucleotides: 5. CDR3 coding DNA: TGTGCCAGCAGCTTAGTACAGGGGGCGCGAGGCTACACCTTC. It yields the protein CASSLVQGARGYTF.

The CDR3 reads CASSSGVKNIQYF. The CDR3 DNA sequence: TGTGCCAGTAGTTCAGGGGTCAAAAACATTCAGTACTTC. The chain is built from TRBV19 and TRBJ2-4; D is perhaps TRBD1 (6 bases). Germline assignment: CDR1 LNHDA and CDR2 SQIVND (reference sequence). The V end lost 5 bases, the J end lost 3 bases, and 8 bases lay between the germline ends. The CDR3 runs 13 residues.

The sample holds a few counts of this clonotype. This chain links TRBV7-9 with TRBJ1-6; the match to TRBD1 covers 8 bases. After removal of 4 bases from V and 7 bases from J, the junction contained 3 bases not matched to a gene. The germline gives CDR1 SEHNR, CDR2 FQNEAQ (reference sequence). The CDR3 spans 14 residues. The CDR3: CASSSPGGNSPLHF. CDR3 DNA sequence: TGTGCCAGCAGCTCACCAGGGGGCAATTCACCCCTCCACTTT.

This clonotype was seen only a few times. The chain recombines TRBV3-1 with TRBJ1-1; D ambiguous. The V and J ends lost 8 bases and 0 bases respectively, with 7 bases between them. The CDR3 sequence is 12 residues long. Germline loops: CDR1 LGHDT, CDR2 YNNKEL (reference sequence). The CDR3 DNA reads as TGTGCCAGCGGCGGTCTGAACACTGAAGCTTTCTTT. It yields the protein CASGGLNTEAFF.

V is TRBV4-1 and J is TRBJ1-1, with D possibly matching TRBD1 (5 bases). The CDR3 is made up of 15 amino acids. With 2 bases removed from V and 4 bases from J, the gap between germline ends came to 14 bases. Germline values: CDR1 MGHRA, CDR2 YSYEKL. The CDR3, as DNA: TGCGCCAGCAGCCAACAGAAGCAGGGCGGCACTGAAGCTTTCTTT. Its translation is CASSQQKQGGTEAFF.

This clonotype was seen a few times. The gene calls are TRBV4-1 and TRBJ2-5; 13 nucleotides line up with TRBD2. The CDR3 consists of 18 residues. Germline CDR1 and CDR2: MGHRA and YSYEKL. With 6 bases clipped from V and 3 bases from J, the junction kept 13 bases outside the gene matches. In nucleotides, the CDR3 is TGCGCCAGCAGACAAAGGGGGGGACTAGCGGGGACTGAAGAGACCCAGTACTTC. It encodes CASRQRGGLAGTEETQYF.

This clonotype was seen at least ten times. This CDR3 is CASSPAGTDGYTF. The CDR3 region has the DNA TGCGCCAGCAGCCCCGCCGGGACTGATGGCTACACCTTC. The V call is TRBV4-3, the J call TRBJ1-2, with D maybe TRBD1 (5 bases). V was pared by 4 bases and J by 6 bases, with 12 bases between. Per the germline V gene, CDR1 is LGHNA and CDR2 is YSLEER. The CDR3 contains 13 residues.

The CDR3 reads CASNTGGTVGRGYTF. For the CDR3, the DNA is TGTGCCAGCAACACAGGGGGGACAGTCGGACGAGGCTACACCTTC. This chain uses TRBV6-2 or TRBV6-3 with TRBJ1-2; TRBD1 aligns across 8 bases. Germline CDR1 is MNHEY and CDR2 is SVGEGT. J gave up 8 bases and V 7 bases, and 15 bases lay outside the gene matches. The CDR3 runs 15 residues.

This clonotype was detected only a few times. The gene calls are TRBV7-2 and TRBJ1-2; D is unclear. There are 15 residues in the CDR3. Trimming stripped 5 bases from V and 4 bases from J, with 17 bases between. The germline gives CDR1 SGHTA, CDR2 FQGNSA. CDR3 sequence (DNA): TGTGCCAGCAGCCCGTCCTCGACGGAGCCCTATGGCTACACCTTC. It yields the protein CASSPSSTEPYGYTF.

In its sample, this clonotype was seen a few times. V is TRBV19 and J is TRBJ1-1; D ambiguous. The CDR3 totals 15 residues. Trimming removed 2 bases at V and 5 bases at J, with 15 bases between. CDR1 and CDR2 (germline): LNHDA, SQIVND (reference sequence). CDR3: CASSIRSAGGTEAFF. CDR3 sequence (DNA): TGTGCCAGTAGTATAAGGTCGGCCGGTGGGACTGAAGCTTTCTTT.

This clonotype has a handful of counts. The CDR3 DNA reads TGTGCCAGCAGCGTAGGCGGGGGGGAGGCGAATGAGCAGTTCTTC. It encodes CASSVGGGEANEQFF. This chain connects TRBV9 to TRBJ2-1; 9 nucleotides match TRBD2. The V and J ends lost 0 bases and 7 bases, in that order; junction bases with no gene match: 5. The CDR3 totals 15 residues. The germline V gene has CDR1 SGDLS and CDR2 YYNGEE.

This clonotype was seen only a few times. The V and J genes are TRBV23-1 and TRBJ2-5, with 9 bases that match TRBD1. TRBV23-1 carries the ORF label, with uncertain function. V was pared by 9 bases and J by 2 bases, with 4 bases of the junction left unmatched. The CDR3 consists of 13 residues. This chain's CDR3 is CARGTGRQETQYF. Written as DNA, the CDR3 is TGCGCCAGGGGGACAGGGAGGCAAGAGACCCAGTACTTC.

A few counts support this clonotype. The genes are TRBV5-1 and TRBJ2-2, with D perhaps TRBD2 (7 bases). The V end lost 4 bases, the J end lost 7 bases, and 20 bases lay between the germline ends. Per germline, CDR1 SGHRS and CDR2 YFSETQ. The CDR3 is 16 residues long. The CDR3 protein is CASSPDSGAGVGELFF. Here the CDR3 DNA reads TGCGCCAGCAGCCCGGACAGCGGGGCAGGGGTCGGGGAGCTGTTTTTT. Supplemented by reference TRBV5-1 and TRBJ2-2, the full variable domain reads KAGVTQTPRYLIKTRGQQVTLSCSPISGHRSVSWYQQTPGQGLQFLFEYFSETQRNKGNFPGRFSGRQFSNSRSEMNVSTLELGDSALYLCASSPDSGAGVGELFFGEGSRLTVL.

The J gene is TRBJ2-3, the V gene TRBV2; 9 positions match TRBD2. From germline, CDR1 is SNHLY and CDR2 FYNNEI. The V segment lost 4 bases and the J segment 2 bases; nucleotides outside the gene matches: 7. The length of the CDR3 is 16 residues. CDR3 sequence: CASSASGVFPTDTQYF. CDR3 nucleotide sequence: TGTGCCAGCAGTGCTAGCGGGGTCTTTCCCACAGATACGCAGTATTTT.

Only a few counts were recorded for this clonotype. CDR3 region: CASSYSGGIGREQFF. Here the CDR3 DNA reads TGTGCCAGCAGCTATAGCGGGGGGATCGGACGTGAGCAGTTCTTC. The genes are TRBV7-2 and TRBJ2-1, with TRBD2 identical over 10 bases. The CDR3 length is 15 residues. Germline loops: CDR1 SGHTA, CDR2 FQGNSA. With V trimmed by 4 bases and J by 9 bases, 9 bases remained unmatched.

This chain links TRBV6-5 with TRBJ2-5; TRBD1 matches at 7 bases. J was trimmed by 2 bases and V by 2 bases; bases with no gene match: 5. CDR1 and CDR2 (germline): MNHEY, SVGAGI. This CDR3 is 15 amino acids long. For the CDR3, the DNA is TGTGCCAGCAGTTACCGGACAGGCCTTCAAGAGACCCAGTACTTC. Its protein is CASSYRTGLQETQYF.

At least ten counts were recorded for this clonotype. The rearrangement links TRBV20-1 to TRBJ1-1; 7 bases match TRBD1. CDR3 length equals 15 residues. The trim removed 1 base at V and 6 bases at J, leaving 11 bases unmatched. Germline-derived CDR1 and CDR2 are DFQATT and SNEGSKA (reference sequence). The CDR3 reads CSARVPTGDRPEAFF. CDR3 nucleotides: TGCAGTGCTAGAGTACCCACAGGGGATCGACCTGAAGCTTTCTTT.

This clonotype showed up just a few times. V usage is TRBV15 and J usage is TRBJ1-2, with 7 bases identical to TRBD1. Trimming at V came to 1 base and at J to 1 base, leaving 0 bases not matched to a gene. CDR1 is LNHNV, CDR2 YYDKDF, per germline (reference sequence). CDR3 size: 14 residues. The CDR3 loop is CATSRGDSNYGYTF. The CDR3, as DNA: TGTGCCACCAGCAGAGGGGACAGTAACTATGGCTACACCTTC.

V is TRBV6-5 and J is TRBJ2-6, with D possibly matching TRBD1 (6 bases). The CDR3 is 15 amino acids. Trimming left V 5 bases short and J 4 bases short, with 12 bases between. Germline values: CDR1 MNHEY, CDR2 SVGAGI. The CDR3 region is CASSPTGFGANVLTF. The CDR3, as DNA: TGTGCCAGCAGTCCTACAGGGTTCGGGGCCAACGTCCTGACTTTC.

The chain uses TRBV4-1 and TRBJ1-2, with D uncertain. This CDR3 has 13 residues. Germline values: CDR1 MGHRA, CDR2 YSYEKL. V shed 5 bases and J shed 8 bases, with 15 bases lying between them. CDR3 region: CASSGTVSMGYTF. In DNA form, the CDR3 reads TGCGCCAGCAGCGGAACAGTGTCTATGGGCTACACCTTC.

This clonotype turned up a few times. This sequence joins TRBV7-9 and TRBJ1-5; unclear D gene. Germline CDR1 and CDR2: SEHNR and FQNEAQ (reference sequence). V gave up 5 bases and J gave up 3 bases, with 14 bases separating them. This CDR3 has 15 amino acids. DNA for the CDR3: TGTGCCAGCAGCACCAAGGCCCACCTCAATCAGCCCCAGCATTTT. Protein sequence: CASSTKAHLNQPQHF. The full variable domain, in which reference TRBV7-9 and TRBJ1-5 provide the parts outside the CDR3, is DTGVSQNPRHKITKRGQNVTFRCDPISEHNRLYWYRQTLGQGPEFLTYFQNEAQLEKSRLLSDRFSAERPKGSFSTLEIQRTEQGDSAMYLCASSTKAHLNQPQHFGDGTRLSIL.

The sample holds a few counts of this clonotype. The CDR3 DNA reads as TGTGCCAGCAGCCCGGACAGGGCCACCTACAATGAGCAGTTCTTC. It encodes CASSPDRATYNEQFF. The chain recombines TRBV7-2 with TRBJ2-1, with TRBD1 matching 8 bases. Trimming at V came to 5 bases and at J to 2 bases, leaving 5 bases not matched to a gene. The CDR3 runs 15 residues. Per the germline V gene, CDR1 is SGHTA and CDR2 is FQGNSA.

This clonotype turned up a few times. The rearrangement links TRBV12-3 or TRBV12-4 to TRBJ2-7; TRBD1 agrees at 8 bases. Trimming removed 6 bases from V and 3 bases from J; junction bases left unmatched: 10. The CDR3 has 15 residues. In nucleotides, the CDR3 is TGTGCCAGCAGGCCGGGACAGGTGGATCTCTACGAGCAGTACGTC. Translated: CASRPGQVDLYEQYV.

The rearrangement joins TRBV5-6 to TRBJ1-4; tentatively, D is TRBD1 (6 bases). The CDR3 has 13 amino acids. Germline V gene data show CDR1 as SGHDT and CDR2 as YYEEEE. The ends were cut back, 4 bases at V and 7 bases at J, with 11 bases in the middle. CDR3 residues: CASSPDRSEKLFF. DNA for the CDR3: TGTGCCAGCAGCCCTGACAGGAGTGAAAAACTGTTTTTT.

This rearrangement joins TRBV3-1 to TRBJ1-1; TRBD1 is a possible D gene (6 bases). V gave up 4 bases and J gave up 3 bases, with 21 bases separating them. From germline, CDR1 is LGHDT and CDR2 YNNKEL (reference sequence). This CDR3 contains 17 residues. The DNA of the CDR3 is TGTGCCAGCAGCCTGAGGAGAGGGGGGAAAATTCACACTGAAGCTTTCTTT. This encodes CASSLRRGGKIHTEAFF.

This chain uses TRBV9 with TRBJ1-1; D is unresolved. The CDR3 extends over 15 amino acids. Deletions cut 6 bases from V and 2 bases from J, with 17 bases between. CDR1 is SGDLS and CDR2 is YYNGEE in the germline V gene. The CDR3 protein is CASTIIGRINTEAFF. In nucleotides, the CDR3 is TGTGCCAGCACCATAATTGGACGGATTAACACTGAAGCTTTCTTT. Looking up the rest from reference TRBV9 and TRBJ1-1 gives the full variable domain: DSGVTQTPKHLITATGQRVTLRCSPRSGDLSVYWYQQSLDQGLQFLIQYYNGEERAKGNILERFSAQQFPDLHSELNLSSLELGDSALYFCASTIIGRINTEAFFGQGTRLTVV.

This clonotype was counted at least ten times. The J gene is TRBJ2-1, the V gene TRBV5-1; D might be TRBD1 (7 bases). The CDR3 spans 17 residues. Trimming pared 0 bases from V and 0 bases from J, leaving 13 bases between. Germline CDR1 and CDR2: SGHRS and YFSETQ. DNA for the CDR3: TGCGCCAGCAGCTTGGGGCAGGGGGGATCCTCCTACAATGAGCAGTTCTTC. Translation: CASSLGQGGSSYNEQFF. Supplemented by reference TRBV5-1 and TRBJ2-1, the full variable domain reads KAGVTQTPRYLIKTRGQQVTLSCSPISGHRSVSWYQQTPGQGLQFLFEYFSETQRNKGNFPGRFSGRQFSNSRSEMNVSTLELGDSALYLCASSLGQGGSSYNEQFFGPGTRLTVL.

This clonotype was found many times. V gene TRBV29-1 combines with J gene TRBJ2-7, with 9 bases identical to TRBD1. Trimming cost V 7 bases and J 6 bases; bases outside gene matches: 10. The germline CDR1 and CDR2 sequences are SQVTM and ANQGSEA. The CDR3 consists of 13 residues. The CDR3 is CSASGTGFAEQYF. The CDR3 DNA is TGCAGCGCATCCGGGACAGGGTTCGCCGAGCAGTACTTC.

This rearrangement joins TRBV7-9 to TRBJ1-2; D might be TRBD1 (6 bases). Germline loops: CDR1 SEHNR, CDR2 FQNEAQ (reference sequence). Trimming took 7 bases from V and 0 from J, leaving 27 bases between them. CDR3 length: 19 amino acids. The CDR3 DNA reads TGTGCCAGCACTAAAGCCGGACCCGAGGGGGGTTTAGCTAACTATGGCTACACCTTC. Translating it yields CASTKAGPEGGLANYGYTF. Complete variable domain (other parts from reference TRBV7-9 and TRBJ1-2): DTGVSQNPRHKITKRGQNVTFRCDPISEHNRLYWYRQTLGQGPEFLTYFQNEAQLEKSRLLSDRFSAERPKGSFSTLEIQRTEQGDSAMYLCASTKAGPEGGLANYGYTFGSGTRLTVV.

This clonotype was recorded a few times. The rearrangement uses TRBV5-1 and TRBJ1-1; D may be TRBD1 (6 bases). The V gene lost 3 bases and the J gene lost 5 bases, with 17 bases spanning the gap. CDR1 is SGHRS and CDR2 is YFSETQ in the germline V gene. The CDR3 sequence is 15 residues long. CDR3: CASSSGPGVGTEAFF. CDR3 bases: TGCGCCAGCAGCTCGGGCCCAGGGGTGGGGACTGAAGCTTTCTTT.

The sample holds a few counts of this clonotype. This chain connects TRBV20-1 to TRBJ1-2, with 8 nucleotides matching TRBD1. With 5 bases clipped from V and 8 bases from J, the junction kept 7 bases outside the gene matches. The V gene's germline CDR1 is DFQATT and CDR2 SNEGSKA (reference sequence). The CDR3 consists of 12 residues. The CDR3 DNA reads as TGCAGTGCTCCTGACAGGGGATACGGCTACACCTTC. Translating it yields CSAPDRGYGYTF.